One sample yielded the 28 T cell receptor beta chains listed below, sequenced in a study of blood T cell repertoires in COVID-19. Profiled with immunoSEQ multiplex PCR; TCRdb holds only in-frame clones, not every one. The sample gives some 490,000 clones, about 88% of which show up once; roughly 8.5% is in the top ten. The sequencing sample was made of PBMCs or T cells enriched from blood (not recorded which). These receptors all come from an older woman who had recovered from COVID-19.

This chain joins TRBV13 and TRBJ2-5; D is perhaps TRBD2 (5 bases). From germline, CDR1 is PRHDT and CDR2 FYEKMQ (reference sequence). The CDR3 consists of 15 residues. V shed 0 bases and J shed 3 bases, with 11 bases lying between them. The CDR3 sequence: CASSLGGGAEETQYF. The CDR3 nucleotides read TGTGCCAGCAGCTTAGGAGGAGGAGCGGAAGAGACCCAGTACTTC. The full variable domain, its missing parts supplied by reference TRBV13 and TRBJ2-5, is AAGVIQSPRHLIKEKRETATLKCYPIPRHDTVYWYQQGPGQDPQFLISFYEKMQSDKGSIPDRFSAQQFSDYHSELNMSSLELGDSALYFCASSLGGGAEETQYFGPGTRLLVL.

A note on this clone: Other DNA sequences within the sample encode an identical CDR3. The chain uses TRBV5-6 and TRBJ1-4; tentative D call: TRBD1 (6 bases). CDR3 size: 14 residues. The V gene's germline CDR1 is SGHDT and CDR2 YYEEEE. V was shortened by 4 bases and J by 8 bases, with 15 bases between the two germline ends. The CDR3 DNA follows: TGTGCCAGCAGCCTCAGGGGTCTGGGGGAAAAACTGTTTTTT. This sequence encodes CASSLRGLGEKLFF. The entire variable domain, with the rest obtained from reference TRBV5-6 and TRBJ1-4, is as follows: DAGVTQSPTHLIKTRGQQVTLRCSPKSGHDTVSWYQQALGQGPQFIFQYYEEEERQRGNFPDRFSGHQFPNYSSELNVNALLLGDSALYLCASSLRGLGEKLFFGSGTQLSVL.

The genes are TRBV3-1 (or the pseudogene TRBV3-2) and TRBJ1-5; D remains unclear. The CDR3 runs 15 residues. V was trimmed by 3 bases and J by 5 bases, leaving 14 bases between them. The V gene's germline CDR1 is LGHDT and CDR2 YNNKEL (reference sequence). In DNA form, the CDR3 reads TGTGCCAGCAGCCAGGGCAATGTTGATGATCAGCCCCAGCATTTT. Translated, it gives CASSQGNVDDQPQHF.

The V gene is TRBV2, the J gene TRBJ1-6; maybe TRBD1 (6 bases). The CDR3 has 11 amino acids. Deletions cut 7 bases from V and 10 bases from J, with 8 bases between. The germline CDR1 and CDR2 sequences are SNHLY and FYNNEI. CDR3 region: CASNRDSPLHF. Here the CDR3 DNA reads TGTGCCAGCAACAGGGACTCACCCCTCCACTTT.

V gene TRBV2 combines with J gene TRBJ1-3; D unresolved. The CDR3 runs 16 residues. Germline CDR1 reads SNHLY; CDR2 reads FYNNEI. Trimming took 8 bases from V and 0 from J, leaving 17 bases between them. The CDR3 region is CASGIATADSGNTIYF. CDR3 sequence (DNA): TGTGCCAGCGGTATTGCGACTGCCGACTCTGGAAACACCATATATTTT.

The chain recombines TRBV12-5 with TRBJ2-7; D unresolved. Germline V gene lookup returns CDR1 LGHNT and CDR2 FRNRAP. The CDR3 consists of 13 residues. Trimming took off 1 base at V and 2 bases at J, with 6 bases between the two ends. CDR3 DNA sequence: TGTGCTAGTGGTTTGGCTTCGGCCTACGAGCAGTACGTC. The encoded protein is CASGLASAYEQYV.

The chain carries TRBV30 and TRBJ1-5; 10 nucleotides align to TRBD1. The CDR3 runs to 15 residues. With V trimmed by 2 bases and J by 2 bases, 3 bases remained unmatched. Germline V gene lookup returns CDR1 GTSNPN and CDR2 SVGIG (reference sequence). CDR3 sequence reads: CAWSHGTGGNQPQHF. The CDR3 DNA is TGTGCCTGGAGTCACGGGACAGGGGGCAATCAGCCCCAGCATTTT.

The V gene is TRBV9, the J gene TRBJ2-7; tentative D call: TRBD2 (5 bases). Germline CDR1 and CDR2: SGDLS and YYNGEE. V was cut by 0 bases and J by 4 bases, with 14 bases left in between. The length of the CDR3 is 15 residues. The DNA of the CDR3 is TGTGCCAGCAGCGTAGTGGACGGGGTGGGGTACGAGCAGTACTTC. It encodes CASSVVDGVGYEQYF.

This chain joins TRBV5-5 and TRBJ1-6; D gene unclear. The germline V gene encodes CDR1 SGHKS and CDR2 YYEKEE (reference sequence). V dropped 5 bases and J dropped 4 bases, with 7 bases sitting between them. The CDR3 sequence is 13 residues long. The CDR3 nucleotides are TGTGCCAGCAGACCGAGTTATAATTCACCCCTCCACTTT. It is translated as CASRPSYNSPLHF.

The chain recombines TRBV2 with TRBJ2-5; D possibly corresponds to TRBD1 (6 bases). The V and J ends lost 5 bases and 1 base respectively, with 14 bases between them. CDR1 is SNHLY and CDR2 is FYNNEI in the germline V gene. CDR3 length equals 15 residues. In DNA, the CDR3 is TGTGCCAGCAGTAGCATGACAGGACCCCAAGAGACCCAGTACTTC. Protein: CASSSMTGPQETQYF.

The gene calls are TRBV27 and TRBJ1-5; tentatively, D is TRBD1 (5 bases). Per germline, CDR1 MNHEY and CDR2 SMNVEV (reference sequence). The CDR3 extends over 15 amino acids. V gave up 3 bases and J gave up 6 bases, with 15 bases separating them. The CDR3 loop is CASSFRGRDSQPQHF. CDR3 bases: TGTGCCAGCAGTTTTAGGGGCAGGGATAGTCAGCCCCAGCATTTT.

The CDR3: CASSDGQGEEKLFF. The CDR3 bases are TGCGCCAGCAGCGACGGACAGGGGGAAGAAAAACTGTTTTTT. V and J are TRBV5-1 and TRBJ1-4; 10 bases align to TRBD1. Germline V CDR1 and CDR2: SGHRS, YFSETQ. The CDR3 covers 14 residues. V trimming: 4 bases; J trimming: 8 bases; junction bases outside the gene matches: 5.

The chain couples TRBV7-8 to TRBJ1-2; D gene uncertain. The CDR3 length is 11 residues. CDR1 is SGHVS and CDR2 is FQNEAQ in the germline V gene. Trimming cost V 5 bases and J 6 bases, with 7 bases left between them. The CDR3 reads CASSLRDGYTF. The DNA of the CDR3 is TGTGCCAGCAGCCTACGAGATGGCTACACCTTC.

V gene TRBV29-1 combines with J gene TRBJ2-3; 11 positions agree with TRBD1. Looked up from germline, CDR1 is SQVTM and CDR2 is ANQGSEA. V lost 4 bases and J lost 1; bases outside the gene matches: 7. There are 16 residues in the CDR3. Here the CDR3 DNA reads TGCAGCGTTGCCGGACAGGGGGCATCTCGCACAGATACGCAGTATTTT. Translated: CSVAGQGASRTDTQYF.

This chain uses TRBV3-1 (or the pseudogene TRBV3-2) with TRBJ1-1; D not resolved. Trimming cost V 2 bases and J 0 bases, with 13 bases left between them. The CDR3 extends over 16 amino acids. CDR1 and CDR2 (germline): LGHDT, YNNKEL (reference sequence). The CDR3 DNA reads TGTGCCAGCAGCCAAACTCGGGAACGCATGAACACTGAAGCTTTCTTT. The encoded protein is CASSQTRERMNTEAFF.

This chain connects TRBV2 to TRBJ2-5, with 8 positions matching TRBD2. CDR3 size: 14 residues. Germline V gene lookup returns CDR1 SNHLY and CDR2 FYNNEI. Trimming removed 6 bases from V and 7 bases from J; junction bases left unmatched: 10. CDR3 nucleotide sequence: TGTGCCAGCAGGCCCCCGGGGGGGGTGAGGACCCAGTACTTC. Translation: CASRPPGGVRTQYF.

The rearrangement links TRBV4-1 to TRBJ2-7; 11 bases agree with TRBD1. Germline loops: CDR1 MGHRA, CDR2 YSYEKL. CDR3 length equals 15 residues. V lost 1 base, J lost 5 bases, and 4 bases stayed unmatched. CDR3: CASSQGTGGMDEQYF. The DNA of the CDR3 is TGCGCCAGCAGCCAAGGGACAGGGGGCATGGACGAGCAGTACTTC.

The chain has TRBV28 and TRBJ2-1; 7 bases line up with TRBD1. From germline, CDR1 is MDHEN and CDR2 SYDVKM. V shed 4 bases, J shed 7 bases, and the junction held 10 bases outside the gene matches. CDR3 length: 15 amino acids. The CDR3 loop reads CASSSPVGQRNEQFF. The DNA of the CDR3 is TGTGCCAGCAGTTCGCCGGTGGGACAGCGGAATGAGCAGTTCTTC.

This clone appeared a few times. Other DNA sequences in this specimen translate into the identical CDR3. V gene TRBV4-1 combines with J gene TRBJ1-4; D gene ambiguous. Between the trimmed V and J ends, which lost 4 bases and 4 bases, there was a span of 13 bases. In germline, CDR1 is MGHRA, CDR2 YSYEKL. This CDR3 contains 15 residues. The CDR3 loop reads CASSLYPRGNEKLFF. In DNA form, the CDR3 reads TGCGCCAGCAGCCTCTATCCTCGGGGTAATGAAAAACTGTTTTTT.

This rearrangement joins TRBV5-4 to TRBJ2-2; D unclear. CDR3 length: 13 residues. V was shortened by 6 bases and J by 3 bases, with 9 bases between the two germline ends. Germline lookup yields CDR1 SGHNT and CDR2 YYREEE (reference sequence). The CDR3 sequence: CASTQVDTGELFF. CDR3 nucleotide sequence: TGTGCCAGCACCCAGGTCGACACCGGGGAGCTGTTTTTT.

This clone was observed once. The chain uses TRBV3-1 (or the pseudogene TRBV3-2) and TRBJ2-7, with 7 bases aligning to TRBD2. CDR1 is LGHDT and CDR2 is YNNKEL in the germline V gene (reference sequence). The CDR3 is 14 amino acids. The junction had 3 bases not matched to a gene; V was cut back by 1 base and J by 3 bases. This CDR3 reads CASSQALAGYEQYF. The CDR3 DNA reads TGTGCCAGCAGCCAAGCCTTAGCGGGCTACGAGCAGTACTTC.

This clone has just a few counts. The chain joins TRBV11-2 to TRBJ1-6; D remains ambiguous. The CDR3 has 16 amino acids. The V gene lost 5 bases and the J gene lost 9 bases, with 20 bases spanning the gap. Per germline, CDR1 SGHAT and CDR2 FQNNGV. CDR3: CASSQQPVGFGSPLHF. DNA for the CDR3: TGTGCCAGCAGCCAACAGCCCGTAGGATTCGGTTCACCCCTCCACTTT.

V is TRBV27 and J is TRBJ2-5; 11 bases map to TRBD2. Germline CDR1 and CDR2: MNHEY and SMNVEV (reference sequence). Losses at the gene ends were 5 bases for V and 3 bases for J; bases not matched to a gene: 8. The CDR3 contains 16 residues. CDR3 loop: CASSPTTSGGKETQYF. In DNA, the CDR3 is TGTGCCAGCAGTCCTACCACTAGCGGGGGAAAAGAGACCCAGTACTTC.

The gene calls are TRBV30 and TRBJ1-1; 8 bases map to TRBD1. The CDR3 spans 14 residues. In germline, CDR1 is GTSNPN, CDR2 SVGIG (reference sequence). J lost 1 base, V lost 1 base, and 2 bases had no gene match. The CDR3 spells CAWSAGTGNTEAFF. The CDR3 DNA follows: TGTGCCTGGAGTGCTGGGACAGGGAACACTGAAGCTTTCTTT.

The rearrangement uses TRBV21-1 and TRBJ1-5; TRBD1, the D gene given by the table, was not confirmed from the DNA. TRBV21-1 is termed a pseudogene. The CDR3 contains 15 residues. CDR3 in DNA: TGTGCCAGCAGGACCCACAGGGTCGTACACCAGCCCCAGCATTTT. This gives the protein CASRTHRVVHQPQHF.

The chain is built from TRBV10-1 and TRBJ2-7, with unresolved D. Germline CDR1 reads WNHNN; CDR2 reads SYGVQD (reference sequence). V lost 3 bases and J lost 4, with 7 bases in between. The CDR3 contains 12 residues. CDR3 nucleotide sequence: TGCGCCAGCAGTGACCCCGGTTACGAGCAGTACTTC. Amino acids: CASSDPGYEQYF.

The chain uses TRBV10-3 and TRBJ2-2, with a tentative D call TRBD1 (5 bases). CDR3 length equals 16 residues. Trimming removed 4 bases from V and 2 bases from J, with 14 bases in between. Germline-derived CDR1 and CDR2 are ENHRY and SYGVKD. CDR3 amino acids: CAISGFGATNTGELFF. In nucleotides, the CDR3 is TGTGCCATCAGTGGATTTGGGGCCACAAACACCGGGGAGCTGTTTTTT.

V gene TRBV18 combines with J gene TRBJ2-3, with 12 positions matching TRBD2. CDR3 length: 16 amino acids. From germline, CDR1 is KGHSH and CDR2 LQKENI. The junction had 0 bases not matched to a gene; V was cut back by 2 bases and J by 0 bases. CDR3 sequence reads: CASSPTSGGSTDTQYF. The CDR3 region has the DNA TGTGCCAGCTCACCAACTAGCGGGGGGAGCACAGATACGCAGTATTTT.